One sample yielded the 23 T cell receptor beta chains listed below, sequenced in a study of T cell responses to AZD1222 COVID-19 vaccine. Profiling relied on immunoSEQ multiplex PCR, and the TCRdb table lists in-frame clones only, not all of them. The profile shows more than 90,000 clones, around 89% of them singletons. The sequenced sample was peripheral blood, obtained 28 days after the second AZD1222 dose. Receptor source: an adult who received the AZD1222 COVID-19 vaccine.

There are a few counts of this clone. This chain links TRBV7-8 with TRBJ1-5; 8 nucleotides match TRBD1. Germline CDR1 and CDR2: SGHVS and FQNEAQ. The CDR3 loop spans 17 amino acids. Trimming removed 5 bases from V and 1 base from J; junction bases left unmatched: 10. CDR3 DNA sequence: TGTGCCAGCAGCCCCGGGGACAGGATTGGAAGCAATCAGCCCCAGCATTTT. Its translation is CASSPGDRIGSNQPQHF.

This clone appeared a few times. The CDR3 coding sequence is TGTGCCTGGAGTGGTACGGGGTTGGGGGAGCAGTACTTC. Protein product: CAWSGTGLGEQYF. The genes are TRBV30 and TRBJ2-7; D is possibly TRBD2 (5 bases). The CDR3 loop spans 13 amino acids. From germline, CDR1 is GTSNPN and CDR2 SVGIG (reference sequence). The ends were cut back, 1 base at V and 7 bases at J, with 14 bases in the middle.

The V gene is TRBV18, the J gene TRBJ1-5, with D uncertain. This CDR3 has 17 amino acids. V shed 1 base and J shed 3 bases, with 16 bases lying between them. Germline V gene lookup returns CDR1 KGHSH and CDR2 LQKENI. The DNA of the CDR3 is TGTGCCAGCTCACCACTGCCATGGCAGTCTAACAATCAGCCCCAGCATTTT. It is translated as CASSPLPWQSNNQPQHF.

The chain employs TRBV30 and TRBJ1-2; 8 bases match TRBD1. V trimming: 0 bases; J trimming: 8 bases; junction bases outside the gene matches: 5. Germline CDR1 is GTSNPN and CDR2 is SVGIG (reference sequence). This CDR3 has 13 amino acids. CDR3 in amino acids: CAWSVQGGRGYTF. The CDR3, as DNA: TGTGCCTGGAGTGTACAGGGGGGCAGGGGCTACACCTTC.

A single count supports this clone. The chain links TRBV9 to TRBJ2-2; 8 positions match TRBD1. Germline V lookup: CDR1 SGDLS, CDR2 YYNGEE. This CDR3 region has 15 residues. The trim removed 1 base at V and 5 bases at J, leaving 4 bases unmatched. Here the CDR3 reads CASSVQGADTGELFF. The DNA of the CDR3 is TGTGCCAGCAGCGTACAGGGGGCGGATACCGGGGAGCTGTTTTTT.

V and J are TRBV6-1 and TRBJ2-7, with TRBD2 as a possible D gene (6 bases). The V gene lost 2 bases and the J gene lost 4 bases, with 15 bases spanning the gap. Germline values: CDR1 MNHNS, CDR2 SASEGT. The CDR3 covers 15 residues. CDR3: CASSESALGGYEQYF. CDR3 in DNA: TGTGCCAGCAGTGAATCTGCCCTGGGGGGATACGAGCAGTACTTC.

The chain is built from TRBV28 and TRBJ1-2; 8 bases are a match to TRBD1. J was trimmed by 4 bases and V by 6 bases; bases with no gene match: 10. The CDR3 extends over 15 amino acids. Germline CDR1 and CDR2: MDHEN and SYDVKM. CDR3 nucleotide sequence: TGTGCCAGCAGCTCCGGGGCCAGGGGGCTCTATGGCTACACCTTC. Translating it yields CASSSGARGLYGYTF.

This clone was counted a single time. This chain connects TRBV27 to TRBJ2-3; D gene ambiguous. Germline V gene sequence: CDR1 MNHEY, CDR2 SMNVEV (reference sequence). The ends were cut back, 1 base at V and 2 bases at J, with 7 bases in the middle. This CDR3 is 14 amino acids long. The CDR3 sequence: CASSLLGYTDTQYF. The CDR3, as DNA: TGTGCCAGCAGTTTATTGGGCTACACAGATACGCAGTATTTT.

This clone was detected only once. The rearrangement links TRBV24-1 to TRBJ2-1; TRBD1 agrees at 7 bases. Germline CDR1 is KGHDR and CDR2 is SFDVKD. V dropped 4 bases and J dropped 6; count of bases not matched to a gene: 8. CDR3 length: 15 amino acids. The CDR3, as DNA: TGTGCCACCAGTGACACAGGGGTGGGAAGCAATGAGCAGTTCTTC. Protein sequence: CATSDTGVGSNEQFF.

The V and J genes are TRBV7-9 and TRBJ2-7; 9 bases match TRBD1. The CDR3 has 14 amino acids. Germline CDR1 is SEHNR and CDR2 is FQNEAQ (reference sequence). V shed 4 bases and J 4 bases; nucleotides not matched to a gene: 5. The CDR3 sequence is CASSSLQGAYEQYF. For the CDR3, the DNA is TGTGCCAGCAGCTCATTACAGGGGGCTTACGAGCAGTACTTC. Together with reference TRBV7-9 and TRBJ2-7, the CDR3 gives the full variable domain: DTGVSQNPRHKITKRGQNVTFRCDPISEHNRLYWYRQTLGQGPEFLTYFQNEAQLEKSRLLSDRFSAERPKGSFSTLEIQRTEQGDSAMYLCASSSLQGAYEQYFGPGTRLTVT.

The V call is TRBV4-3, the J call TRBJ1-2; TRBD1 matches 8 bases. Unmatched junction bases numbered 9, after V lost 2 bases and J lost 7 bases. The CDR3 covers 15 residues. The V gene's germline CDR1 is LGHNA and CDR2 YSLEER. CDR3 loop: CASSQTTGGSRGYTF. CDR3 nucleotides: TGCGCCAGCAGCCAAACAACAGGGGGGTCTCGTGGCTACACCTTC.

The chain recombines TRBV14 with TRBJ1-1; D possibly corresponds to TRBD1 (5 bases). The ends were cut back, 3 bases at V and 0 bases at J, with 11 bases in the middle. The CDR3 has 15 amino acids. CDR1 and CDR2 from the germline V gene are SGHDN and FVKESK. The chain's CDR3 is CASSQARGMNTEAFF. CDR3 nucleotides: TGTGCCAGCAGCCAGGCGAGGGGCATGAACACTGAAGCTTTCTTT.

The chain carries TRBV7-8 and TRBJ2-5; D is unresolved. This CDR3 comprises 15 residues. V shed 1 base and J shed 2 bases, with 11 bases lying between them. Germline V CDR1 and CDR2: SGHVS, FQNEAQ. CDR3 protein: CASSLERVTQETQYF. The CDR3 DNA is TGTGCCAGCAGCTTAGAACGGGTGACACAAGAGACCCAGTACTTC.

In the case of this clone: The junction does not match germline at one end; this may be a read error. The rearrangement links TRBV28 to TRBJ2-4; the D gene is possibly TRBD1 (7 bases). The CDR3 loop spans 15 amino acids. Germline V gene lookup returns CDR1 MDHEN and CDR2 SYDVKM. This CDR3 is CASSPRGTARNIQYF. In DNA form, the CDR3 reads TGTGCCAGCAGCCCACGGGGGACAGCCAGAAACATTCAGTACTTC.

V usage is TRBV5-1 and J usage is TRBJ2-2, with 7 bases identical to TRBD1. The V gene end was trimmed by 3 bases and the J gene end by 3 bases; junction bases not matched to a gene: 5. Germline V gene lookup returns CDR1 SGHRS and CDR2 YFSETQ. The CDR3 runs 15 residues. This chain's CDR3 is CASSSVTGYTGELFF. CDR3 nucleotides: TGCGCCAGCAGCTCGGTGACAGGGTACACCGGGGAGCTGTTTTTT.

With respect to this clone: This specimen includes other DNA sequences encoding the same CDR3. The chain links TRBV19 to TRBJ2-7; D remains ambiguous. The CDR3 sequence is 13 residues long. V lost 3 bases to trimming and J lost 0 bases, with 6 bases between them. Germline V gene data show CDR1 as LNHDA and CDR2 as SQIVND (reference sequence). CDR3 amino acids: CASSIGNSYEQYF. As DNA, the CDR3 is TGTGCCAGTAGTATCGGCAACTCCTACGAGCAGTACTTC.

In this sample, this clone turned up once. The chain carries TRBV24-1 and TRBJ2-5; 9 nucleotides align to TRBD2. The germline V gene encodes CDR1 KGHDR and CDR2 SFDVKD. J was trimmed by 5 bases and V by 1 base; bases with no gene match: 7. The CDR3 totals 16 residues. The CDR3 region is CATSDFGSGGEETQYF. The CDR3 DNA reads as TGTGCCACCAGTGATTTTGGTAGCGGGGGAGAGGAGACCCAGTACTTC.

This clone was observed a single time. This sequence joins TRBV7-9 and TRBJ2-4; no reliable D call. Per the germline V gene, CDR1 is SEHNR and CDR2 is FQNEAQ (reference sequence). Trimming stripped 5 bases from V and 5 bases from J, with 16 bases between. The CDR3 covers 15 residues. CDR3 in DNA: TGTGCCAGCAGCCCGCCACCCCAATCCCAAAACATTCAGTACTTC. Translating it yields CASSPPPQSQNIQYF.

The table lists this clone with a few counts. V and J are TRBV3-1 (or the pseudogene TRBV3-2) and TRBJ2-2, with TRBD1 matching over 7 bases. V lost 3 bases and J lost 6; bases outside the gene matches: 16. The CDR3 has 18 amino acids. Germline lookup yields CDR1 LGHDT and CDR2 YNNKEL (reference sequence). The CDR3 region has the DNA TGTGCCAGCAGCCACAAAAGGGGGCTAGGGGGACGGGCCGGGGAGCTGTTTTTT. Translating gives CASSHKRGLGGRAGELFF.

This rearrangement joins TRBV11-3 to TRBJ2-7; the match to TRBD1 covers 9 bases. The germline V gene has CDR1 SGHNT and CDR2 YENEEA. V dropped 5 bases and J dropped 4; count of bases not matched to a gene: 6. CDR3 length: 14 amino acids. CDR3 loop: CASSPGTGIYEQYF. The CDR3 DNA reads TGTGCCAGCAGCCCCGGGACAGGGATTTACGAGCAGTACTTC.

The rearrangement links TRBV7-6 to TRBJ1-2; D remains unclear. The CDR3 sequence is 15 residues long. Trimming pared 0 bases from V and 7 bases from J, leaving 15 bases between. CDR1 is SGHVS, CDR2 FNYEAQ, per germline. CDR3 nucleotide sequence: TGTGCCAGCAGCTTAGCGCCGCAGTTCTTGGGTGGCTACACCTTC. Protein product: CASSLAPQFLGGYTF.

The CDR3 DNA reads TGCGCCAGCAGCCCTACGACAGGTTCGTTTTTAGCTTTCTTT. This codes for CASSPTTGSFLAFF. The chain combines TRBV5-1 with TRBJ1-1; possibly TRBD1 for D (6 bases). CDR3 size: 14 residues. The germline CDR1 and CDR2 sequences are SGHRS and YFSETQ. Trimming shortened V by 4 bases and J by 10 bases, and 20 bases separated the two germline ends.

The CDR3 sequence: CASSLTGGPTEAFF. DNA of the CDR3: TGTGCCAGCAGCTTAACGGGAGGGCCCACTGAAGCTTTCTTT. The chain uses TRBV7-2 and TRBJ1-1; no reliable D call. Trimming stripped 2 bases from V and 4 bases from J, with 11 bases between. The germline gives CDR1 SGHTA, CDR2 FQGNSA. This CDR3 is built from 14 residues.